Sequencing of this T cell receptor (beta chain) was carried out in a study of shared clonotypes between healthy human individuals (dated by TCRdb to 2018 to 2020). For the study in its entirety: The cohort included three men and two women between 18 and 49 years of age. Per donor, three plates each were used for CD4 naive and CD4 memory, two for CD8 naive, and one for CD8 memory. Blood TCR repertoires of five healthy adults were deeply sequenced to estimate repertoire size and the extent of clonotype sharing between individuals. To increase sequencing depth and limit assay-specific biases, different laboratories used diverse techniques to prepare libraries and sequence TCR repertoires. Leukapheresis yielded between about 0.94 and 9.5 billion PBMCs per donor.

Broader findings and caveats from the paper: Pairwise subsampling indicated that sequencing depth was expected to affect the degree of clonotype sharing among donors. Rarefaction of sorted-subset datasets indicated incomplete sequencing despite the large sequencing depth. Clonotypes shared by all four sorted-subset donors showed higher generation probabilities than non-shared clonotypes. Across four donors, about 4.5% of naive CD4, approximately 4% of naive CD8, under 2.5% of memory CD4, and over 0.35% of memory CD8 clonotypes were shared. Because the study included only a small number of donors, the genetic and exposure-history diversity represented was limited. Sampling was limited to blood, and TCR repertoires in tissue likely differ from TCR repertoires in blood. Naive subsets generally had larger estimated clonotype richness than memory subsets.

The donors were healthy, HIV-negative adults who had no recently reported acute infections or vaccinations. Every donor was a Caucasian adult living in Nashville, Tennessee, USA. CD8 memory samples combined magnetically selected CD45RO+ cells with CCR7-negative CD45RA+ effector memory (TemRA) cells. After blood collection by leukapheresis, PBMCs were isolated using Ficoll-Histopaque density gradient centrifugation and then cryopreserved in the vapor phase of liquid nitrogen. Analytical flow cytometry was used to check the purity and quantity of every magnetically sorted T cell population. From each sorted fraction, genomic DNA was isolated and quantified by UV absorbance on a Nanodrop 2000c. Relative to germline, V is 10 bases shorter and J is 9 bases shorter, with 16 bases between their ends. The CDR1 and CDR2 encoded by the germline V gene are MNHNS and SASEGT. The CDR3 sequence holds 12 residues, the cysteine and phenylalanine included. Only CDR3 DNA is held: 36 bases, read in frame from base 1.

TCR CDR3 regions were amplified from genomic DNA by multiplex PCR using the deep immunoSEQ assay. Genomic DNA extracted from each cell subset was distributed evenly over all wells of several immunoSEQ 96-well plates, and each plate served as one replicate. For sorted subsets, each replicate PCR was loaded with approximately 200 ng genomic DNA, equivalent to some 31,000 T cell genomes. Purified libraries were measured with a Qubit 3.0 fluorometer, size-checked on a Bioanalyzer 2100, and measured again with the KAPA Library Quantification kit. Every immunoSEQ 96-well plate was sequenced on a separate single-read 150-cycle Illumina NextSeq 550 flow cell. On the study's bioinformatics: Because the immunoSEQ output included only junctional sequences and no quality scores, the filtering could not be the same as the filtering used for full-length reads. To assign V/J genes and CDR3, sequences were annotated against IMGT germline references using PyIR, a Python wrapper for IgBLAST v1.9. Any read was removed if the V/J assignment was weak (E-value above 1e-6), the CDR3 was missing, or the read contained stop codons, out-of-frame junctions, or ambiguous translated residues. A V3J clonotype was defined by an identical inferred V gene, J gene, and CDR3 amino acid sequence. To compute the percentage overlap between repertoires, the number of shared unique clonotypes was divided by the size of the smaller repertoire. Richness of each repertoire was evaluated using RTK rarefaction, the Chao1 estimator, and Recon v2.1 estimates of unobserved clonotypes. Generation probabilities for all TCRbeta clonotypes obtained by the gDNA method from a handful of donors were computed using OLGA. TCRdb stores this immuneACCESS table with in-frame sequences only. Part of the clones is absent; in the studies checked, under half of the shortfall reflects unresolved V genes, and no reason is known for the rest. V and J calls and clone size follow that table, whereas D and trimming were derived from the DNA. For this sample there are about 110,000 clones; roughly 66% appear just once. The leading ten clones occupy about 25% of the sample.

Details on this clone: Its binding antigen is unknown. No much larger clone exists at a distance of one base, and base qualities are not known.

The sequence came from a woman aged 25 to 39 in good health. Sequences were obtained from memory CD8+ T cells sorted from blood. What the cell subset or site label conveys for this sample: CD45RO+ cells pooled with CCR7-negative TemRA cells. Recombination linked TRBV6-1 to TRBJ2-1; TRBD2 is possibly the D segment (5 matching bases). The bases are TGTGCCACCATGAACAAAGCGGTTGAGCAGTTCTTC. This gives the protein CATMNKAVEQFF.